The source of this T cell receptor (beta chain) is a study of T cell changes during pregnancy in multiple sclerosis. Clones were sequenced by immunoSEQ multiplex PCR, and TCRdb holds only the in-frame ones, with some missing. The sample includes around 66,000 clones, roughly 91% of them seen just once. The CDR3 spans 13 residues. Germline assignment: CDR1 MNHEY and CDR2 SVGAGI. After removal of 4 bases from V and 3 bases from J, the junction contained 0 bases not matched to a gene. This clonotype originated in a female donor in good health, enrolled as a control in a pregnancy study. The starting material was peripheral blood, obtained in the third trimester of pregnancy. This rearrangement joins TRBV6-5 to TRBJ1-2, with 9 bases matching TRBD1. The CDR3: CASSWDRDYGYTF. CDR3 in DNA: TGTGCCAGCAGTTGGGACAGGGACTATGGCTACACCTTC.